Presented here are 30 T cell receptor beta chains from one specimen sequenced in a study of T-cell memory formation after mild COVID-19. TCRdb called the 5' RACE reads again in MiXCR, with one record for every CDR3 protein. The data contain roughly 280,000 distinct CDR3 sequences, roughly 8.2% of them singletons. The sequencing input was PBMCs or a T cell subset sorted from them (not recorded which). The receptor set was obtained from a man younger than 35 who had mild COVID-19 (a few samples of this study predate the infection). Cell type and time point are not known.

This clonotype was recorded at least ten times. The chain recombines TRBV7-6 with TRBJ1-2; no clear D gene. V dropped 2 bases and J dropped 4 bases, with 14 bases sitting between them. The CDR3 loop spans 15 amino acids. Germline V gives CDR1 SGHVS, CDR2 FNYEAQ. CDR3 loop: CASSLSPGIPYGYTF. The CDR3 DNA reads as TGTGCCAGCAGCTTATCCCCAGGAATCCCCTATGGCTACACCTTC.

In the case of this clonotype: At one boundary the junction diverges from the germline segment, which might be a read error. The chain is built from TRBV20-1 and TRBJ1-2, with TRBD1 matching 8 bases. This CDR3 has 10 residues. Germline loops: CDR1 DFQATT, CDR2 SNEGSKA (reference sequence). CDR3 DNA: TGCAGTGCTAGTGGGGGACAGGTTTACTTC. It codes for CSASGGQVYF.

This clonotype has a count of ten or more. The chain carries TRBV7-2 and TRBJ2-5; D uncertain. Germline values: CDR1 SGHTA, CDR2 FQGNSA. V was trimmed by 1 base and J by 2 bases, leaving 11 bases between them. The CDR3 extends over 15 amino acids. CDR3 sequence (DNA): TGTGCCAGCAGCTTAGTGTGGGTCACTCAAGAGACCCAGTACTTC. This gives the protein CASSLVWVTQETQYF. Filled out from reference TRBV7-2 and TRBJ2-5, the complete variable domain reads GAGVSQSPSNKVTEKGKDVELRCDPISGHTALYWYRQSLGQGLEFLIYFQGNSAPDKSGLPSDRFSAERTGGSVSTLTIQRTQQEDSAVYLCASSLVWVTQETQYFGPGTRLLVL.

Only a few counts were recorded for this clonotype. This CDR3 is CASRGQLNQPQHF. For the CDR3, the DNA is TGTGCCAGCAGGGGACAACTCAATCAGCCCCAGCATTTT. The V gene is TRBV12-3 or TRBV12-4, the J gene TRBJ1-5; D is perhaps TRBD1 (6 bases). V was cut by 6 bases and J by 3 bases, with 9 bases left in between. The CDR3 extends over 13 amino acids.

This clonotype showed up many times. The V gene is TRBV4-3, the J gene TRBJ2-5; TRBD2 matches at 9 bases. Germline CDR1 reads LGHNA; CDR2 reads YSLEER. This CDR3 is 15 amino acids long. Trimming at V came to 4 bases and at J to 4 bases, leaving 7 bases not matched to a gene. CDR3 sequence: CASSRLAGARETQYF. CDR3 DNA sequence: TGCGCCAGCAGCCGATTAGCGGGGGCCCGAGAGACCCAGTACTTC.

This clonotype was seen a few times. J is TRBJ1-3 and V is TRBV12-3 or TRBV12-4, with 8 bases lining up with TRBD1. Germline trimming cut 4 bases from V and 4 bases from J; bases unmatched to any gene: 9. This CDR3 comprises 16 residues. The CDR3 coding sequence is TGTGCCAGCAGTTCACGACAGGGGAGGTTCGGAAACACCATATATTTT. Translated: CASSSRQGRFGNTIYF.

This clonotype showed up just a few times. The V and J genes are TRBV20-1 and TRBJ2-5, with TRBD1 identical over 8 bases. Germline CDR1 is DFQATT and CDR2 is SNEGSKA (reference sequence). CDR3 length equals 12 residues. The J segment lost 5 bases and the V segment lost 5 bases, leaving 4 bases of the junction unmatched. For the CDR3, the DNA is TGCAGTGCTGGACAGGGACGCGAGACCCAGTACTTC. It is translated as CSAGQGRETQYF.

This clonotype was picked up a small number of times. The chain combines TRBV5-4 with TRBJ2-1; D not certain. The CDR3 has 15 residues. V was cut by 3 bases and J by 3 bases, with 13 bases left in between. The germline V gene has CDR1 SGHNT and CDR2 YYREEE (reference sequence). The CDR3 region is CASSSGPASYNEQFF. CDR3 nucleotide sequence: TGTGCCAGCAGCTCCGGACCGGCTAGCTACAATGAGCAGTTCTTC.

In this sample, this clonotype turned up a few times. The V and J genes are TRBV4-2 and TRBJ2-5, with D possibly matching TRBD2 (6 bases). V lost 4 bases and J lost 1, with 13 bases in between. Germline V gene sequence: CDR1 LGHNA, CDR2 YNFKEQ. The CDR3 totals 15 residues. The CDR3 sequence: CASSPGDSTQETQYF. The DNA of the CDR3 is TGTGCCAGCAGCCCCGGGGACTCCACCCAAGAGACCCAGTACTTC.

In its sample, this clonotype was seen a few times. This rearrangement joins TRBV7-2 to TRBJ2-4; maybe TRBD2 (5 bases). Germline loops: CDR1 SGHTA, CDR2 FQGNSA. Trimming left V 5 bases short and J 5 bases short, with 13 bases between. The CDR3 is made up of 14 amino acids. CDR3 protein: CASSPTADQNIQYF. In DNA form, the CDR3 reads TGTGCCAGCAGCCCCACAGCGGATCAAAACATTCAGTACTTC.

This clonotype was recorded a few times. The V gene is TRBV10-3, the J gene TRBJ1-4, with a tentative D call TRBD1 (6 bases). The CDR3 runs to 12 residues. V lost 5 bases to trimming and J lost 14 bases, with 15 bases between them. CDR1 and CDR2 (germline): ENHRY, SYGVKD. CDR3 DNA: TGTGCCATCAGTCAACAGGGTTTGAGGCTGTTTTTT. Translating gives CAISQQGLRLFF.

The chain combines TRBV20-1 with TRBJ1-6; D is undetermined. The CDR3 is made up of 13 amino acids. The germline V gene encodes CDR1 DFQATT and CDR2 SNEGSKA (reference sequence). Trimming stripped 2 bases from V and 10 bases from J, with 12 bases between. CDR3 protein: CSARRPGSSPLHF. The DNA of the CDR3 is TGCAGTGCTAGAAGGCCGGGCAGCTCACCCCTCCACTTT.

This clonotype has more than one count but fewer than ten. The V and J genes are TRBV5-1 and TRBJ2-3; a weak D match, TRBD1 (7 bases). The V gene's germline CDR1 is SGHRS and CDR2 YFSETQ. The ends were cut back, 4 bases at V and 1 base at J, with 16 bases in the middle. The CDR3 covers 16 residues. The CDR3 DNA reads as TGCGCCAGCAGCATAGGAGGGGGCCGGGGCACAGATACGCAGTATTTT. Protein: CASSIGGGRGTDTQYF.

This clonotype occurred many times. The V call is TRBV12-3 or TRBV12-4, the J call TRBJ2-7, with a tentative D call TRBD1 (6 bases). Trimming took 6 bases from V and 2 from J, leaving 14 bases between them. This CDR3 is 14 amino acids long. CDR3: CASRPRTEAYEQYF. CDR3 DNA sequence: TGTGCCAGCAGGCCGCGGACAGAAGCCTACGAGCAGTACTTC.

This clonotype has a handful of counts. The CDR3 bases are TGTGCCAGCAGCTCTCACAGGGGCGCAGGGAAGACTGAAGCTTTCTTT. This translates into CASSSHRGAGKTEAFF. The chain recombines TRBV7-2 with TRBJ1-1, with 7 bases identical to TRBD1. The CDR3 sequence is 16 residues long. V was clipped by 4 bases and J by 5 bases; unmatched bases: 13. Germline V CDR1 and CDR2: SGHTA, FQGNSA.

This clonotype was counted at least ten times. This chain uses TRBV29-1 with TRBJ1-3; no clear D gene. Trimming shortened V by 3 bases and J by 0 bases, and 12 bases separated the two germline ends. The CDR3 has 15 amino acids. The germline CDR1 and CDR2 sequences are SQVTM and ANQGSEA. The CDR3 sequence: CSVDIWNFSGNTIYF. In DNA, the CDR3 is TGCAGCGTTGATATCTGGAATTTCTCTGGAAACACCATATATTTT.

V is TRBV24-1 and J is TRBJ1-1; D remains ambiguous. The CDR3 spans 15 residues. V was clipped by 0 bases and J by 0 bases, with 7 bases between them. Germline CDR1 is KGHDR and CDR2 is SFDVKD. CDR3 amino acids: CATSDLFALNTEAFF. CDR3 sequence (DNA): TGTGCCACCAGTGATTTGTTCGCGTTGAACACTGAAGCTTTCTTT.

This clonotype was counted a few times. The genes are TRBV6-2 or TRBV6-3 and TRBJ2-7; 12 nucleotides line up with TRBD2. Germline CDR1 and CDR2: MNHEY and SVGEGT. V shed 0 bases and J 5 bases; nucleotides not matched to a gene: 11. The CDR3 has 18 residues. CDR3 sequence: CASSYSLLAGGERNEQYF. CDR3 bases: TGTGCCAGCAGTTACTCGCTACTAGCGGGGGGCGAGAGGAACGAGCAGTACTTC.

The gene calls are TRBV6-4 and TRBJ2-3; D perhaps matches TRBD2 (6 bases). The germline V gene encodes CDR1 MRHNA and CDR2 SNTAGT. The CDR3 loop spans 14 amino acids. Trimming took off 2 bases at V and 1 base at J, with 7 bases between the two ends. The CDR3 DNA reads as TGTGCCAGCAGTGACGGGGAGGGCACAGATACGCAGTATTTT. This encodes CASSDGEGTDTQYF.

The V gene is TRBV9, the J gene TRBJ2-5; D not resolved. Germline V gene data show CDR1 as SGDLS and CDR2 as YYNGEE. The V and J ends lost 3 bases and 3 bases respectively, with 12 bases between them. The CDR3 runs to 14 residues. Here the CDR3 reads CASSAEYREETQYF. In DNA form, the CDR3 reads TGTGCCAGCAGCGCCGAATACAGAGAAGAGACCCAGTACTTC. The whole variable domain, remainder taken from reference TRBV9 and TRBJ2-5, is DSGVTQTPKHLITATGQRVTLRCSPRSGDLSVYWYQQSLDQGLQFLIQYYNGEERAKGNILERFSAQQFPDLHSELNLSSLELGDSALYFCASSAEYREETQYFGPGTRLLVL.

The CDR3 DNA follows: TGTGCCAGCAGCTTAGGAGCAGAGTTGAACACTGAAGCTTTCTTT. Its protein is CASSLGAELNTEAFF. The chain has TRBV7-6 and TRBJ1-1; no definite D call. The CDR3 runs to 15 residues. V was cut by 1 base and J by 0 bases, with 9 bases left in between. Germline-derived CDR1 and CDR2 are SGHVS and FNYEAQ.

This clonotype was found a few times. The germline gene is not matched at one end of the junction; a read error may be the cause. CDR3 DNA: TGTGCCATCAGCTTATGGGCGGGGGTTCCGAACACCGGGGAGCTGTTTTTT. It translates to CAISLWAGVPNTGELFF. The chain couples TRBV7-2 to TRBJ2-2; 7 bases agree with TRBD2. Germline V gene data show CDR1 as SGHTA and CDR2 as FQGNSA. The CDR3 has 17 amino acids.

This chain links TRBV7-2 with TRBJ2-5; a possible D gene is TRBD1 (6 bases). V lost 4 bases and J lost 5, with 11 bases in between. The CDR3 length is 13 residues. Germline V gene data show CDR1 as SGHTA and CDR2 as FQGNSA. CDR3 sequence: CASSSQGKETQYF. CDR3 coding DNA: TGTGCCAGCAGCTCACAGGGCAAGGAGACCCAGTACTTC.

This clonotype was seen a handful of times. The chain recombines TRBV7-2 with TRBJ1-6; D is uncertain. CDR3 length equals 17 residues. Trimming took off 3 bases at V and 7 bases at J, with 19 bases between the two ends. CDR1 SGHTA and CDR2 FQGNSA come from the germline V gene. The CDR3 is CASSFSFASRRNSPLHF. The CDR3 nucleotides are TGTGCCAGCAGCTTTTCCTTTGCTAGCCGAAGAAATTCACCCCTCCACTTT.

This clonotype was seen a handful of times. V usage is TRBV7-9 and J usage is TRBJ1-3; no clear D. Germline V gene lookup returns CDR1 SEHNR and CDR2 FQNEAQ (reference sequence). V shed 3 bases and J shed 2 bases, with 8 bases lying between them. The length of the CDR3 is 14 residues. This chain's CDR3 is CASSFLHPGNTIYF. The CDR3 region has the DNA TGTGCCAGCAGCTTTTTGCATCCTGGAAACACCATATATTTT.

This clonotype was observed a few times. The chain has TRBV7-9 and TRBJ1-2; tentatively, D is TRBD1 (5 bases). V was shortened by 5 bases and J by 4 bases, with 17 bases between the two germline ends. Germline CDR1 and CDR2: SEHNR and FQNEAQ (reference sequence). The CDR3 is 15 residues long. The CDR3: CASSTSGGFRYGYTF. In DNA form, the CDR3 reads TGTGCCAGCAGCACCAGTGGGGGGTTCCGCTATGGCTACACCTTC. Complete variable domain (other parts from reference TRBV7-9 and TRBJ1-2): DTGVSQNPRHKITKRGQNVTFRCDPISEHNRLYWYRQTLGQGPEFLTYFQNEAQLEKSRLLSDRFSAERPKGSFSTLEIQRTEQGDSAMYLCASSTSGGFRYGYTFGSGTRLTVV.

This clonotype was seen a few times. The V gene is TRBV12-3 or TRBV12-4, the J gene TRBJ1-1; 11 bases map to TRBD1. The ends lost 7 bases at V and 9 bases at J; junction bases unmatched: 10. The CDR3 contains 14 residues. The CDR3, as DNA: TGTGCCAGCACCACGGGACAGGGGGTTGTGAAAGCTTTCTTT. Its protein product is CASTTGQGVVKAFF.

This clonotype was counted only a few times. The chain is built from TRBV4-1 and TRBJ1-2; 10 bases fit TRBD1. V dropped 0 bases and J dropped 6; count of bases not matched to a gene: 7. The CDR3 is 16 amino acids. Germline loops: CDR1 MGHRA, CDR2 YSYEKL. Here the CDR3 reads CASSQDWTGQGNGYTF. The DNA for the CDR3 is TGCGCCAGCAGCCAAGATTGGACGGGACAGGGGAATGGCTACACCTTC.

This clonotype was seen repeatedly, ten times or more. The chain uses TRBV4-2 and TRBJ1-6; D remains ambiguous. Germline CDR1 LGHNA, CDR2 YNFKEQ. Trimming cost V 5 bases and J 5 bases, with 13 bases left between them. This CDR3 region has 15 residues. The CDR3 nucleotides are TGTGCCAGCAGCGAGGACGACGGGGATAATTCACCCCTCCACTTT. Translating it yields CASSEDDGDNSPLHF.

This clonotype came up a few times. The chain recombines TRBV12-3 or TRBV12-4 with TRBJ1-6; TRBD1 matches at 8 bases. This CDR3 is built from 14 residues. J gave up 9 bases and V 6 bases, and 7 bases lay outside the gene matches. The CDR3 reads CASRPTGAGSPLHF. CDR3 sequence (DNA): TGTGCCAGCAGACCGACAGGGGCCGGTTCACCCCTCCACTTT.